Below, 23 T cell receptor beta chains from the same sample are listed, as sequenced in a study of T cells after yellow fever vaccination. One entry per CDR3 protein, called by TCRdb with MiXCR from the 5' RACE reads. This table has approximately 300,000 distinct CDR3 sequences, around 7.3% appearing once. Sequences were derived from PBMCs, sampled more than 35 days after the first yellow fever vaccination. Every receptor here comes from a man in his late teens or twenties who received the YFV17D yellow fever vaccine.

Ten or more counts support this clonotype. The chain is built from TRBV28 and TRBJ2-3; D ambiguous. Trimming shortened V by 6 bases and J by 5 bases, and 21 bases separated the two germline ends. The germline CDR1 and CDR2 sequences are MDHEN and SYDVKM. The CDR3 runs 16 residues. The CDR3 protein is CASRTLIEPGRDTQYF. The DNA of the CDR3 is TGTGCCAGCAGGACCCTCATAGAGCCCGGTAGAGATACGCAGTATTTT. Complete variable domain (other parts from reference TRBV28 and TRBJ2-3): DVKVTQSSRYLVKRTGEKVFLECVQDMDHENMFWYRQDPGLGLRLIYFSYDVKMKEKGDIPEGYSVSREKKERFSLILESASTNQTSMYLCASRTLIEPGRDTQYFGPGTRLTVL.

This clonotype was detected a few times. V is TRBV12-3 or TRBV12-4 and J is TRBJ1-5; 9 positions agree with TRBD1. Losses at the gene ends were 1 base for V and 9 bases for J; bases not matched to a gene: 7. The CDR3 covers 15 residues. CDR3: CASSLGGQGDRPQHF. The CDR3 DNA follows: TGTGCCAGCAGTTTAGGGGGACAGGGCGATCGGCCCCAGCATTTT.

This clonotype showed up many times. The genes are TRBV20-1 and TRBJ2-3; 8 positions agree with TRBD2. The CDR3 totals 14 residues. V was clipped by 5 bases and J by 2 bases; unmatched bases: 6. The germline V gene encodes CDR1 DFQATT and CDR2 SNEGSKA (reference sequence). CDR3 in DNA: TGCAGTGCTCCCCGCGGGGGGAACACAGATACGCAGTATTTT. It specifies CSAPRGGNTDTQYF.

This clonotype appeared a few times. The chain joins TRBV29-1 to TRBJ2-1, with D possibly called TRBD1 or TRBD2 (6 bases each). The CDR3 has 14 amino acids. Germline CDR1 is SQVTM and CDR2 is ANQGSEA. The germline V and J ends were trimmed by 3 bases and 9 bases, with 18 bases remaining between them. CDR3 sequence reads: CSVEGGRLVREQFF. The CDR3 DNA reads as TGCAGCGTTGAGGGGGGCAGATTGGTGCGTGAGCAGTTCTTC.

This chain uses TRBV24-1 with TRBJ2-1, with 8 bases matching TRBD2. Germline V gene data show CDR1 as KGHDR and CDR2 as SFDVKD. CDR3 size: 16 residues. The V segment lost 1 base and the J segment 0 bases; nucleotides outside the gene matches: 1. The CDR3 coding sequence is TGTGCCACCAGTGATTTTGCGGGGGGCTCCTACAATGAGCAGTTCTTC. Its protein product is CATSDFAGGSYNEQFF.

This clonotype occurred a few times. This chain uses TRBV29-1 with TRBJ1-1; D is undetermined. The CDR3 has 12 residues. Germline lookup yields CDR1 SQVTM and CDR2 ANQGSEA. V lost 4 bases and J 1 base, leaving 7 bases between the germline ends. CDR3 region: CSVVPGNTEAFF. For the CDR3, the DNA is TGCAGCGTTGTACCAGGGAACACTGAAGCTTTCTTT.

This clonotype was counted a few times. The chain's CDR3 is CASSLELRGYGANVLTF. CDR3 sequence (DNA): TGTGCCAGCAGCTTGGAGCTACGAGGGTATGGGGCCAACGTCCTGACTTTC. V and J are TRBV5-5 and TRBJ2-6, with a tentative D call TRBD2 (5 bases). From germline, CDR1 is SGHKS and CDR2 YYEKEE (reference sequence). CDR3 size: 17 residues. Trimming took off 0 bases at V and 3 bases at J, with 13 bases between the two ends.

This clonotype showed up just a few times. The rearrangement uses TRBV20-1 and TRBJ2-2; D is unclear. The CDR3 contains 15 residues. Deletions cut 7 bases from V and 0 bases from J, with 15 bases between. Germline V gene lookup returns CDR1 DFQATT and CDR2 SNEGSKA (reference sequence). CDR3 sequence: CSGLTGNSNTGELFF. The CDR3 DNA is TGCAGTGGGCTTACTGGCAACTCGAACACCGGGGAGCTGTTTTTT.

This clonotype occurred a few times. The chain carries TRBV5-1 and TRBJ2-5; no reliable D call. The CDR3 has 14 residues. Per the germline V gene, CDR1 is SGHRS and CDR2 is YFSETQ. V lost 0 bases and J lost 5, with 11 bases in between. The CDR3 DNA sequence: TGCGCCAGCAGCTTGGGATGGGGATTGGAGACCCAGTACTTC. This encodes CASSLGWGLETQYF.

The chain combines TRBV10-3 with TRBJ2-1; D is unresolved. V was pared by 2 bases and J by 12 bases, with 8 bases between. CDR3 length: 11 amino acids. The germline CDR1 and CDR2 sequences are ENHRY and SYGVKD. The CDR3 reads CAISEGVGQFF. CDR3 in DNA: TGTGCCATCAGTGAGGGTGTGGGGCAGTTCTTC.

The chain carries TRBV11-2 and TRBJ2-7, with D perhaps being TRBD1 or TRBD2 (5 bases each). This CDR3 has 16 residues. Germline loops: CDR1 SGHAT, CDR2 FQNNGV. The germline V and J ends were trimmed by 0 bases and 2 bases, with 14 bases remaining between them. The CDR3 region has the DNA TGTGCCAGCAGCTTAGATCGGGGCGGGTACGCCTACGAGCAGTACTTC. This sequence encodes CASSLDRGGYAYEQYF.

There are many counts of this clonotype. DNA of the CDR3: TGCAGCGTTGACAGGACGAGTAAGAGACAGGACCTGTATGGCTACACCTTC. This encodes CSVDRTSKRQDLYGYTF. The chain couples TRBV29-1 to TRBJ1-2, with D possibly TRBD1 on 6 matching bases. The CDR3 extends over 17 amino acids. Germline V gene lookup returns CDR1 SQVTM and CDR2 ANQGSEA. V was pared by 3 bases and J by 5 bases, with 25 bases between.

This clonotype came up a few times. The J gene is TRBJ1-1, the V gene TRBV7-9; 10 bases are shared with TRBD1. The CDR3 covers 14 residues. Germline values: CDR1 SEHNR, CDR2 FQNEAQ (reference sequence). The V and J ends lost 7 bases and 5 bases, in that order; junction bases with no gene match: 7. In DNA form, the CDR3 reads TGTGCCAGCATCGAGACAGGGGGCTGGACTGAAGCTTTCTTT. Translated, it gives CASIETGGWTEAFF.

The chain employs TRBV12-3 or TRBV12-4 and TRBJ1-1; 7 nucleotides match TRBD1. V lost 10 bases, J lost 3 bases, and 5 bases stayed unmatched. This CDR3 comprises 12 residues. The CDR3 region is CAIEGADTEAFF. The DNA for the CDR3 is TGTGCCATAGAGGGGGCTGACACTGAAGCTTTCTTT.

The chain carries TRBV12-3 or TRBV12-4 and TRBJ2-5; D gene ambiguous. Trimming removed 2 bases at V and 5 bases at J, with 15 bases between. The CDR3 extends over 15 amino acids. CDR3 coding DNA: TGTGCCAGCAGTTTATCCGCCAAGACTTCCGAGACCCAGTACTTC. This translates into CASSLSAKTSETQYF.

The CDR3 spells CASTSAGAHEQFF. The DNA for the CDR3 is TGTGCCAGCACCTCTGCCGGGGCCCATGAGCAGTTCTTC. The rearrangement joins TRBV2 to TRBJ2-1; D tentatively fits TRBD1 or TRBD2 (5 bases each). CDR1 is SNHLY and CDR2 is FYNNEI in the germline V gene. The CDR3 runs to 13 residues. Trimming took off 7 bases at V and 8 bases at J, with 15 bases between the two ends.

This clonotype appeared a few times. The genes are TRBV6-5 and TRBJ2-2; 10 positions agree with TRBD2. V was pared by 0 bases and J by 7 bases, with 8 bases of the junction left unmatched. This CDR3 has 17 amino acids. The germline V gene encodes CDR1 MNHEY and CDR2 SVGAGI. This chain's CDR3 is CASSYSEERGGGGELFF. The CDR3 DNA is TGTGCCAGCAGTTACTCCGAAGAGCGGGGGGGCGGCGGGGAGCTGTTTTTT.

This clonotype was found a few times. The V call is TRBV15, the J call TRBJ1-2; D is uncertain. The germline gives CDR1 LNHNV, CDR2 YYDKDF (reference sequence). Trimming stripped 0 bases from V and 4 bases from J, with 15 bases between. The CDR3 length is 16 residues. The CDR3 loop reads CATSRDPGTDLYGYTF. The DNA of the CDR3 is TGTGCCACCAGCAGAGATCCAGGCACCGACCTCTATGGCTACACCTTC.

This clonotype was seen more than once but under ten times. The chain uses TRBV9 and TRBJ1-4; no definite D call. Germline lookup yields CDR1 SGDLS and CDR2 YYNGEE. The CDR3 is made up of 14 amino acids. V was trimmed by 2 bases and J by 0 bases, leaving 5 bases between them. CDR3 amino acids: CASSVGTTNEKLFF. The CDR3 nucleotides are TGTGCCAGCAGCGTCGGTACAACTAATGAAAAACTGTTTTTT.

The chain joins TRBV5-1 to TRBJ2-5; TRBD1 might be the D (5 bases). CDR1 is SGHRS and CDR2 is YFSETQ in the germline V gene. This CDR3 has 15 amino acids. Trimming pared 4 bases from V and 6 bases from J, leaving 19 bases between. In DNA form, the CDR3 reads TGCGCCAGCAGCGTCCCGGCGCAGGGATGGAAGACCCAGTACTTC. Its protein is CASSVPAQGWKTQYF.

This clonotype was counted a few times. The V call is TRBV5-5, the J call TRBJ2-1, with 13 bases aligning to TRBD2. The CDR3 totals 16 residues. J gave up 2 bases and V 7 bases, and 6 bases lay outside the gene matches. In germline, CDR1 is SGHKS, CDR2 YYEKEE (reference sequence). CDR3 bases: TGTGCCAGCGTGCGGACTAGCGGGGGAGCCTACAATGAGCAGTTCTTC. Translated: CASVRTSGGAYNEQFF.

This chain connects TRBV20-1 to TRBJ2-7; D remains unclear. Trimming took off 0 bases at V and 4 bases at J, with 4 bases between the two ends. The germline CDR1 and CDR2 sequences are DFQATT and SNEGSKA (reference sequence). The CDR3 length is 11 residues. The CDR3 is CSARDQYEQYF. The DNA of the CDR3 is TGCAGTGCTAGAGACCAATACGAGCAGTACTTC.

This chain joins TRBV20-1 and TRBJ2-7, with TRBD1 matching 9 bases. In germline, CDR1 is DFQATT, CDR2 SNEGSKA (reference sequence). CDR3 size: 14 residues. J was trimmed by 2 bases and V by 4 bases; bases with no gene match: 6. The CDR3 DNA reads TGCAGTGCTACTCAGGGGACAGGGACCTACGAGCAGTACTTC. This translates into CSATQGTGTYEQYF.